The 23 T cell receptor beta chains below all came from one sample that was sequenced in a study of cytomegalovirus exposure and HLA in healthy donors. Primers included in the PCR were 60 Vbeta and 13 Jbeta primers. Measured with immunoSEQ multiplex PCR; TCRdb has only the in-frame clones, and not every one. The sample consists of some 190,000 clones, 75% to 80% of them appearing once. Source material: PBMCs. These receptor sequences come from a woman aged 25 to 39 in good health and CMV-seropositive.

J is TRBJ1-1 and V is TRBV18; D possibly corresponds to TRBD1 (5 bases). The CDR3 runs 16 residues. V shed 2 bases and J shed 2 bases, with 15 bases lying between them. Germline V CDR1 and CDR2: KGHSH, LQKENI. CDR3 in DNA: TGTGCCAGCTCACCAGTGAGACGCGGGGGTAACACTGAAGCTTTCTTT. It yields the protein CASSPVRRGGNTEAFF. Full variable domain (rest looked up from reference TRBV18 and TRBJ1-1): NAGVMQNPRHLVRRRGQEARLRCSPMKGHSHVYWYRQLPEEGLKFMVYLQKENIIDESGMPKERFSAEFPKEGPSILRIQQVVRGDSAAYFCASSPVRRGGNTEAFFGQGTRLTVV.

The CDR3 DNA reads as TGTGCCAGCGGCATAGCGGGAGCTGGGGAGCAGTACTTC. This encodes CASGIAGAGEQYF. The chain uses TRBV6-5 and TRBJ2-7; 9 positions agree with TRBD2. V lost 8 bases to trimming and J lost 7 bases; unmatched junction nucleotides: 9. The CDR3 spans 13 residues. Per the germline V gene, CDR1 is MNHEY and CDR2 is SVGAGI.

The V gene is TRBV6-5, the J gene TRBJ2-2; D is perhaps TRBD1 (5 bases). The CDR3 spans 14 residues. CDR1 is MNHEY and CDR2 is SVGAGI in the germline V gene. V dropped 5 bases and J dropped 4 bases, with 11 bases sitting between them. The CDR3 nucleotides are TGTGCCAGCAGTCTAGACAGATCCACCGGGGAGCTGTTTTTT. Translating it yields CASSLDRSTGELFF.

The V call is TRBV5-4, the J call TRBJ2-2; possible D gene TRBD2, 6 bases. The germline V gene has CDR1 SGHNT and CDR2 YYREEE (reference sequence). The CDR3 runs to 14 residues. Trimming cost V 6 bases and J 4 bases, with 13 bases left between them. CDR3 sequence: CASNPSAGTGELFF. The CDR3, as DNA: TGTGCCAGCAACCCTTCAGCGGGCACCGGGGAGCTGTTTTTT.

The chain couples TRBV28 to TRBJ1-2; no definite D call. This CDR3 is 14 amino acids long. With 5 bases removed from V and 9 bases from J, the gap between germline ends came to 19 bases. Germline values: CDR1 MDHEN, CDR2 SYDVKM. CDR3 sequence: CASSPLDRSARYTF. In DNA, the CDR3 is TGTGCCAGCAGTCCCCTAGACCGGAGCGCTCGCTACACCTTC.

On this clone itself: At the DNA level, this CDR3 is encoded by other sequences in the same sample as well. CDR3 in DNA: TGCGCCAGCAGCCAAGTGGCGGGGGCAACTAATGAAAAACTGTTTTTT. It is translated as CASSQVAGATNEKLFF. The J gene is TRBJ1-4, the V gene TRBV4-1, with a possible D match to TRBD1 (5 bases). Germline V lookup: CDR1 MGHRA, CDR2 YSYEKL. Trimming removed 1 base from V and 0 bases from J, with 9 bases in between. CDR3 length: 16 residues.

This chain uses TRBV11-3 with TRBJ2-5, with TRBD2 identical over 10 bases. Germline CDR1 and CDR2: SGHNT and YENEEA. The CDR3 runs to 17 residues. J was trimmed by 5 bases and V by 1 base; bases with no gene match: 10. Written as DNA, the CDR3 is TGTGCCAGCAGCTTAGTGCTAGCGGGAGCCAGAATGGAGACCCAGTACTTC. Its translation is CASSLVLAGARMETQYF.

This clone occurred a few times. J is TRBJ1-1 and V is TRBV20-1; D perhaps matches TRBD1 (5 bases). This CDR3 comprises 11 residues. The germline gives CDR1 DFQATT, CDR2 SNEGSKA (reference sequence). V was shortened by 1 base and J by 9 bases, with 9 bases between the two germline ends. CDR3: CSARAGLKAFF. CDR3 nucleotides: TGCAGTGCTAGAGCGGGACTGAAAGCTTTCTTT.

The gene calls are TRBV5-6 and TRBJ1-1; D is unclear. This CDR3 has 13 residues. Germline lookup yields CDR1 SGHDT and CDR2 YYEEEE. The V and J ends lost 0 bases and 7 bases respectively, with 10 bases between them. For the CDR3, the DNA is TGTGCCAGCAGCTTGGCTTTAGCCATTGAAGCTTTCTTT. It codes for CASSLALAIEAFF.

The V and J genes are TRBV6-6 and TRBJ1-2; D gene unclear. CDR1 is MNHNY and CDR2 is SVGAGI in the germline V gene (reference sequence). This CDR3 contains 14 residues. V shed 4 bases and J shed 5 bases, with 14 bases lying between them. The CDR3 nucleotides are TGTGCCAGCAGTTTAGATTCAGGCGATTATGGCTACACCTTC. Encoded protein: CASSLDSGDYGYTF.

On this clone itself: The junction departs from the called germline gene at one end, perhaps through a read error. This rearrangement joins TRBV7-7 to TRBJ2-5, with D uncertain. Germline CDR1 reads SSHAT; CDR2 reads FNYEAQ (reference sequence). The CDR3 is made up of 17 amino acids. Here the CDR3 reads CASSLNPPWLTQETQYF. CDR3 sequence (DNA): TGTGCTAGCAGCTTAAACCCTCCATGGCTGACACAAGAGACCCAGTACTTC.

The chain has TRBV30 and TRBJ2-6, with D uncertain. The CDR3 length is 15 residues. V lost 0 bases to trimming and J lost 0 bases, with 6 bases between them. Germline CDR1 reads GTSNPN; CDR2 reads SVGIG (reference sequence). The DNA of the CDR3 is TGTGCCTGGAGTGTAAGCATCTCTGGGGCCAACGTCCTGACTTTC. Translated: CAWSVSISGANVLTF.

V gene TRBV11-2 combines with J gene TRBJ2-5; D ambiguous. V shed 1 base and J shed 5 bases, with 11 bases lying between them. Germline CDR1 is SGHAT and CDR2 is FQNNGV. The CDR3 extends over 14 amino acids. CDR3 sequence: CASSLGYFSETQYF. CDR3 in DNA: TGTGCCAGCAGCTTAGGGTATTTTAGTGAGACCCAGTACTTC.

The CDR3 region has the DNA TGCGCCAGCAGGCCCCAAACAGGGATCCAAGAGACCCAGTACTTC. Protein: CASRPQTGIQETQYF. The gene calls are TRBV5-1 and TRBJ2-5, with D perhaps matching TRBD1 (6 bases). V lost 5 bases, J lost 1 base, and 15 bases lay in between. This CDR3 comprises 15 residues. The germline gives CDR1 SGHRS, CDR2 YFSETQ.

The J gene is TRBJ2-7, the V gene TRBV4-1, with 7 positions matching TRBD2. The CDR3 loop spans 15 amino acids. The germline V gene encodes CDR1 MGHRA and CDR2 YSYEKL. Trimming cost V 1 base and J 6 bases; bases outside gene matches: 9. The CDR3 nucleotides are TGCGCCAGCAGCCAAGTGGCGCGGGGGATTCGCGAGCAGTACTTC. Amino acid sequence: CASSQVARGIREQYF.

V is TRBV28 and J is TRBJ2-7; 9 nucleotides match TRBD1. V was pared by 6 bases and J by 2 bases, with 5 bases of the junction left unmatched. The CDR3 consists of 14 residues. Germline loops: CDR1 MDHEN, CDR2 SYDVKM. The CDR3 DNA is TGTGCCAGCAGGGGACAGGGCCCTCCCTACGAGCAGTACTTC. This sequence encodes CASRGQGPPYEQYF.

J is TRBJ1-1 and V is TRBV7-8; D remains ambiguous. The CDR3 length is 14 residues. The germline V gene encodes CDR1 SGHVS and CDR2 FQNEAQ. The V and J ends lost 1 base and 3 bases respectively, with 9 bases between them. CDR3 coding DNA: TGTGCCAGCAGCTTAGGGAAGGAGGACACTGAAGCTTTCTTT. Translating it yields CASSLGKEDTEAFF.

The gene calls are TRBV30 and TRBJ2-7; 10 nucleotides align to TRBD1. The CDR3 runs 13 residues. V shed 0 bases, J shed 7 bases, and the junction held 3 bases outside the gene matches. Germline values: CDR1 GTSNPN, CDR2 SVGIG (reference sequence). DNA for the CDR3: TGTGCCTGGAGTGTAGGACAGGGGGGGGAGCAGTACTTC. This translates into CAWSVGQGGEQYF.

The genes are TRBV7-9 and TRBJ1-2; TRBD1 agrees at 8 bases. V lost 7 bases and J lost 2; bases outside the gene matches: 6. Germline assignment: CDR1 SEHNR and CDR2 FQNEAQ (reference sequence). CDR3 length: 14 amino acids. CDR3 sequence (DNA): TGTGCCAGCATTCGACAGGGGACGAACTATGGCTACACCTTC. Encoded protein: CASIRQGTNYGYTF.

The chain carries TRBV29-1 and TRBJ2-5, with 7 bases that match TRBD1. This CDR3 region has 13 residues. In germline, CDR1 is SQVTM, CDR2 ANQGSEA. V lost 4 bases to trimming and J lost 4 bases; unmatched junction nucleotides: 6. For the CDR3, the DNA is TGCAGCGTTGTTAGGGGGCTACGAGAGACCCAGTACTTC. Amino acids: CSVVRGLRETQYF.

The gene calls are TRBV2 and TRBJ2-5, with D possibly matching TRBD1 (5 bases). CDR3 size: 13 residues. Looked up from germline, CDR1 is SNHLY and CDR2 is FYNNEI. The V end lost 11 bases, the J end lost 1 base, and 14 bases lay between the germline ends. Written as DNA, the CDR3 is TGTGCCCTAAGTCCAGGGCCCCAAGAGACCCAGTACTTC. This gives the protein CALSPGPQETQYF.

The chain uses TRBV6-5 and TRBJ2-1, with 8 bases aligning to TRBD1. This CDR3 is 15 amino acids long. Trimming cost V 4 bases and J 7 bases; bases outside gene matches: 9. The germline CDR1 and CDR2 sequences are MNHEY and SVGAGI. Here the CDR3 reads CASSSPRTGNNEQFF. The CDR3, as DNA: TGTGCCAGCAGTTCCCCGCGGACAGGGAATAATGAGCAGTTCTTC.

The rearrangement joins TRBV5-6 to TRBJ2-7, with D uncertain. The CDR3 extends over 12 amino acids. The V and J ends lost 1 base and 4 bases respectively, with 6 bases between them. Germline V gene sequence: CDR1 SGHDT, CDR2 YYEEEE. CDR3 sequence (DNA): TGTGCCAGCAGCTTGTACCAGTACGAGCAGTACTTC. It is translated as CASSLYQYEQYF.